This entry lists 21 T cell receptor beta chains sequenced from one sample in a study of neurological immune-mediated disorders. TCRdb called the 5' RACE reads again in MiXCR, with one record for every CDR3 protein. The sample lists about 40,000 distinct CDR3 sequences; over 12% were seen once. Material for sequencing was PBMCs. The receptors shown here come from a woman in her 50s with HTLV-1-associated myelopathy (HAM/TSP).

Here the CDR3 reads CSALGRRGYTF. CDR3 nucleotides: TGCAGTGCCCTGGGACGGAGGGGCTACACCTTC. The gene calls are TRBV20-1 and TRBJ1-2; the D gene is possibly TRBD1 (5 bases). Per germline, CDR1 DFQATT and CDR2 SNEGSKA (reference sequence). V gave up 6 bases and J gave up 8 bases, with 13 bases separating them. The CDR3 consists of 11 residues.

This clonotype occurred many times. This chain connects TRBV27 to TRBJ1-1, with 7 bases that match TRBD1. Germline V lookup: CDR1 MNHEY, CDR2 SMNVEV (reference sequence). The CDR3 consists of 13 residues. V dropped 5 bases and J dropped 4; count of bases not matched to a gene: 4. The CDR3 DNA follows: TGTGCCAGCAGTAGACAGGGACCCACTGAAGCTTTCTTT. This gives the protein CASSRQGPTEAFF.

At least ten counts were recorded for this clonotype. The chain recombines TRBV4-3 with TRBJ2-3, with 12 positions matching TRBD1. The CDR3 runs to 18 residues. The V and J ends lost 4 bases and 5 bases, in that order; junction bases with no gene match: 13. The germline V gene has CDR1 LGHNA and CDR2 YSLEER. The CDR3 DNA reads as TGCGCCAGCAGCCTCGACTTCCGCGGGACAGGGGGCTTAGATACGCAGTATTTT. This codes for CASSLDFRGTGGLDTQYF.

With regard to this clonotype: A clone one base away is much larger, so this may be a read error. The V and J genes are TRBV5-1 and TRBJ2-5; D may be TRBD2 (5 bases). Germline CDR1 and CDR2: SGHRS and YFSETQ. The CDR3 length is 15 residues. The V and J ends lost 4 bases and 2 bases respectively, with 15 bases between them. The CDR3 nucleotides are TGCGCCAGCAGCCCGACCCGCCCGGGGCAAGAGACCCAGTACTTC. Encoded protein: CASSPTRPGQETQYF.

The chain employs TRBV15 and TRBJ1-2; no clear D. The ends were cut back, 5 bases at V and 6 bases at J, with 13 bases in the middle. CDR1 LNHNV and CDR2 YYDKDF come from the germline V gene (reference sequence). CDR3 length: 13 residues. The CDR3 loop is CATSHSSLNGYTF. DNA for the CDR3: TGTGCCACCAGCCATTCATCCCTCAATGGCTACACCTTC. The full variable domain, with the rest looked up from reference TRBV15 and TRBJ1-2, is DAMVIQNPRYQVTQFGKPVTLSCSQTLNHNVMYWYQQKSSQAPKLLFHYYDKDFNNEADTPDNFQSRRPNTSFCFLDIRSPGLGDTAMYLCATSHSSLNGYTFGSGTRLTVV.

This clonotype was counted ten times or more. The chain uses TRBV5-1 and TRBJ2-7; 10 bases agree with TRBD1. V lost 6 bases to trimming and J lost 6 bases; unmatched junction nucleotides: 9. Germline CDR1 and CDR2: SGHRS and YFSETQ. The CDR3 length is 14 residues. The CDR3 bases are TGCGCCAGCACCCCGACAGGGGGCTCTCTCGAGCAGTACTTC. This sequence encodes CASTPTGGSLEQYF.

This clonotype has ten or more counts. The rearrangement joins TRBV5-1 to TRBJ1-1; possible D gene TRBD1, 6 bases. From germline, CDR1 is SGHRS and CDR2 YFSETQ. The CDR3 spans 16 residues. V lost 0 bases and J 5 bases, leaving 17 bases between the germline ends. The DNA of the CDR3 is TGCGCCAGCAGCTTGGCCGGTGGGGGGCGAGGGACTGAAGCTTTCTTT. Its translation is CASSLAGGGRGTEAFF.

Concerning this clonotype itself: The conserved final phenylalanine or tryptophan is absent from the CDR3, which likely points to a read error. The DNA is omitted, as the CDR3 cannot be located on it reliably, and the CDR3 follows TCRdb's listing. The rearrangement uses TRBV20-1 and TRBJ2-3; TRBD1 is the table's D call, not checked against the DNA. Germline lookup yields CDR1 DFQATT and CDR2 SNEGSKA (reference sequence). The CDR3 length equals 16 residues, ends included. CDR3 in amino acids: CSAKDRVGLKTDTQNL.

By frequency in the sample, this clonotype is medium-sized. The chain recombines TRBV7-6 with TRBJ2-5; 9 nucleotides agree with TRBD1. Germline V gene data show CDR1 as SGHVS and CDR2 as FNYEAQ. The CDR3 length is 15 residues. Trimming at V came to 6 bases and at J to 7 bases, leaving 12 bases not matched to a gene. The CDR3 nucleotides read TGTGCCAGCAGAGACGGGACAGGGCGCGTTGGGACCCAGTACTTC. It codes for CASRDGTGRVGTQYF.

The chain couples TRBV28 to TRBJ1-1; a possible D gene is TRBD1 (5 bases). This CDR3 is built from 15 residues. Looked up from germline, CDR1 is MDHEN and CDR2 is SYDVKM. The V gene lost 3 bases and the J gene lost 2 bases, with 13 bases spanning the gap. The CDR3 region is CASSLAGTQNTEAFF. CDR3 DNA: TGTGCCAGCAGTTTGGCGGGGACCCAAAACACTGAAGCTTTCTTT.

This clonotype was observed many times. The CDR3 is CASSFGLVAEQYF. In DNA, the CDR3 is TGTGCCAGCAGCTTCGGACTAGTCGCCGAGCAGTACTTC. This chain links TRBV5-6 with TRBJ2-7; TRBD2 matches at 7 bases. Germline V gene sequence: CDR1 SGHDT, CDR2 YYEEEE. With 2 bases clipped from V and 6 bases from J, the junction kept 5 bases outside the gene matches. The CDR3 has 13 amino acids.

This clonotype was recorded at least ten times. The chain employs TRBV20-1 and TRBJ1-1, with TRBD1 matching over 9 bases. The length of the CDR3 is 16 residues. Germline V gene sequence: CDR1 DFQATT, CDR2 SNEGSKA (reference sequence). V lost 2 bases, J lost 2 bases, and 9 bases stayed unmatched. CDR3 in amino acids: CSARLTRQGDNTEAFF. DNA of the CDR3: TGCAGTGCTAGACTCACAAGACAGGGGGATAACACTGAAGCTTTCTTT.

This clonotype was counted many times. The genes are TRBV6-5 and TRBJ2-2, with TRBD2 identical over 8 bases. The CDR3 runs 15 residues. Losses at the gene ends were 7 bases for V and 3 bases for J; bases not matched to a gene: 7. The germline CDR1 and CDR2 sequences are MNHEY and SVGAGI. The CDR3 is CASTLSGGYTGELFF. The CDR3 DNA reads as TGTGCCAGCACCCTAAGCGGGGGCTACACCGGGGAGCTGTTTTTT.

This clonotype appeared many times. The chain links TRBV20-1 to TRBJ1-5; TRBD1 agrees at 7 bases. CDR3 length: 14 amino acids. Germline values: CDR1 DFQATT, CDR2 SNEGSKA (reference sequence). The V segment lost 3 bases and the J segment 4 bases; nucleotides outside the gene matches: 6. The CDR3 nucleotides read TGCAGTGCTAGTGAGGGGGCACGTAATCAGCCCCAGCATTTT. This codes for CSASEGARNQPQHF.

This clonotype was seen at least ten times. This chain's CDR3 is CASSPRTDEQFF. CDR3 in DNA: TGTGCCAGCAGCCCCCGAACCGATGAGCAGTTCTTC. The chain carries TRBV5-5 and TRBJ2-1; D is ambiguous. Looked up from germline, CDR1 is SGHKS and CDR2 is YYEKEE (reference sequence). V was trimmed by 4 bases and J by 8 bases, leaving 10 bases between them. The CDR3 has 12 residues.

This clonotype was counted ten times or more. This sequence joins TRBV20-1 and TRBJ1-2; D remains unclear. The CDR3 extends over 11 amino acids. Germline CDR1 reads DFQATT; CDR2 reads SNEGSKA (reference sequence). The V and J ends lost 2 bases and 5 bases respectively, with 6 bases between them. As DNA, the CDR3 is TGCAGTGCTAGAATCCCATATGGCTACACCTTC. Protein product: CSARIPYGYTF.

This clonotype appeared a few times. This sequence joins TRBV7-2 and TRBJ2-1, with 11 bases matching TRBD2. The V and J ends lost 5 bases and 0 bases, in that order; junction bases with no gene match: 12. This CDR3 is built from 19 residues. Germline V gene sequence: CDR1 SGHTA, CDR2 FQGNSA. The CDR3 DNA sequence: TGTGCCAGCAGCCGTACTAGCGGGGGATATATAAGCTCCTACAATGAGCAGTTCTTC. Its protein product is CASSRTSGGYISSYNEQFF.

This clonotype was detected many times. The chain combines TRBV4-3 with TRBJ2-2; D possibly matches TRBD1 or TRBD2 (5 bases each). Germline V gene sequence: CDR1 LGHNA, CDR2 YSLEER. The CDR3 runs to 16 residues. Between the trimmed V and J ends, which lost 1 base and 3 bases, there was a span of 12 bases. CDR3 DNA sequence: TGCGCCAGCAGCCAAGTGGGGACCGAAGACACCGGGGAGCTGTTTTTT. It codes for CASSQVGTEDTGELFF.

This clonotype came up a few times. This rearrangement joins TRBV5-1 to TRBJ2-1; 7 bases are a match to TRBD2. The CDR3 length is 14 residues. CDR1 is SGHRS, CDR2 YFSETQ, per germline. The V segment lost 4 bases and the J segment 9 bases; nucleotides outside the gene matches: 10. CDR3 loop: CASSLRTSGSEQFF. DNA for the CDR3: TGCGCCAGCAGCCTCCGGACTAGTGGGAGTGAGCAGTTCTTC.

This clonotype was counted at least ten times. The chain's CDR3 is CSVVTGSSTDTQYF. CDR3 in DNA: TGCAGCGTTGTGACAGGTAGTAGCACAGATACGCAGTATTTT. This rearrangement joins TRBV29-1 to TRBJ2-3, with a weak D call TRBD1 (6 bases). This CDR3 region has 14 residues. V lost 4 bases and J lost 0, with 11 bases in between. Germline V gene data show CDR1 as SQVTM and CDR2 as ANQGSEA.

The table lists this clonotype with many counts. The V and J genes are TRBV12-3 or TRBV12-4 and TRBJ1-2, with a possible D match to TRBD1 (5 bases). This CDR3 is built from 14 residues. V was trimmed by 2 bases and J by 1 base, leaving 8 bases between them. The CDR3 loop reads CASSLLGGNYGYTF. The CDR3 DNA sequence: TGTGCCAGCAGTTTACTGGGGGGTAACTATGGCTACACCTTC.